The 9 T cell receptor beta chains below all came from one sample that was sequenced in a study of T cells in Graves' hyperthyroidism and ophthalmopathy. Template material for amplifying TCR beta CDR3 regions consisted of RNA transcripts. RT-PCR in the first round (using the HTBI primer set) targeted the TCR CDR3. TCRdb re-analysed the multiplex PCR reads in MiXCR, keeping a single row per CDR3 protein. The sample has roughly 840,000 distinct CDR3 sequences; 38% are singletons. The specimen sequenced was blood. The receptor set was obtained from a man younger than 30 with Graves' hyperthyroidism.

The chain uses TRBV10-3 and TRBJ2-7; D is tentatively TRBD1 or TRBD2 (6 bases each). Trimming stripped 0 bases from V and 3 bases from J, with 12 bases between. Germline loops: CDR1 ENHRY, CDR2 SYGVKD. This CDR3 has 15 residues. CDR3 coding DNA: TGTGCCATCAGTGAGTCGACAGGAGGGGTCTACGAGCAGTACTTC. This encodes CAISESTGGVYEQYF.

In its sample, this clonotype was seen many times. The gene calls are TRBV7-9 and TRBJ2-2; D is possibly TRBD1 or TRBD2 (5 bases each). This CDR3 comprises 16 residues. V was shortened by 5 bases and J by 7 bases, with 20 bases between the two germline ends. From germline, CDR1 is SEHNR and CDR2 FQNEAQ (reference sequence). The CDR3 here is CASSDPGPHIRGELFF. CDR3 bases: TGTGCCAGCAGCGATCCGGGACCTCATATACGCGGGGAGCTGTTTTTT. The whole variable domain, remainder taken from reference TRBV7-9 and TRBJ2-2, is DTGVSQNPRHKITKRGQNVTFRCDPISEHNRLYWYRQTLGQGPEFLTYFQNEAQLEKSRLLSDRFSAERPKGSFSTLEIQRTEQGDSAMYLCASSDPGPHIRGELFFGEGSRLTVL.

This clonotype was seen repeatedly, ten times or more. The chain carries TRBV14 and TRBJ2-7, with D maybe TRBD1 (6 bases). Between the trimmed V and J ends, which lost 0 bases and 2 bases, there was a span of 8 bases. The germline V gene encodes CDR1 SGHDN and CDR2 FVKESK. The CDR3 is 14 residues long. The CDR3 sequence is CASSQEGHPYEQYF. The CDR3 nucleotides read TGTGCCAGCAGCCAAGAGGGACACCCCTACGAGCAGTACTTC.

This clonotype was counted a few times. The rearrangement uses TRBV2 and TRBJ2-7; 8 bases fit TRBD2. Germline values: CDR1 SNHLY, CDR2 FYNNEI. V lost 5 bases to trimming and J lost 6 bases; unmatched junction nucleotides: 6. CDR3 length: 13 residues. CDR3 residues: CASSLSREGEQYF. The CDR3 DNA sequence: TGTGCCAGCAGTTTAAGCCGGGAGGGCGAGCAGTACTTC.

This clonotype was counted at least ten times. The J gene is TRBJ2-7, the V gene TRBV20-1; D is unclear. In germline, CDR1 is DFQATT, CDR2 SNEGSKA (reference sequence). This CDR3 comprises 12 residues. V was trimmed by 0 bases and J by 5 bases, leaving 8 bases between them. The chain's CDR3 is CSARDVIDEQYF. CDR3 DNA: TGCAGTGCTAGAGATGTGATAGACGAGCAGTACTTC.

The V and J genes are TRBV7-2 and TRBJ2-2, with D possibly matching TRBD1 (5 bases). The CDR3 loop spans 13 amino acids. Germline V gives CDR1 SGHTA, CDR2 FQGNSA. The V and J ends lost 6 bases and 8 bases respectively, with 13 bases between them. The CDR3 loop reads CASRLDTTGELFF. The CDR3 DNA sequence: TGTGCCAGCAGATTGGACACGACTGGGGAGCTGTTTTTT.

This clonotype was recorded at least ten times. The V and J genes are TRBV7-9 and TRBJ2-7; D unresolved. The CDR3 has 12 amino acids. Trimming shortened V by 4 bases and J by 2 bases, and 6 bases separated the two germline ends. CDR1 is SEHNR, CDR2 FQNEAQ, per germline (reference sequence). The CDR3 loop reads CASSSEAYEQYF. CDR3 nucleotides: TGTGCCAGCAGCTCGGAAGCCTACGAGCAGTACTTC.

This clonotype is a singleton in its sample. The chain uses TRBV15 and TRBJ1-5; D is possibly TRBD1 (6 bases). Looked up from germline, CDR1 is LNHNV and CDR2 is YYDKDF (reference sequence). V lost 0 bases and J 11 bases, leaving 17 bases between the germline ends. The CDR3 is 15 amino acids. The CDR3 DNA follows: TGTGCCACCAGCAGAGATTCCGGGACAAGTGAGACCCAGCATTTT. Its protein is CATSRDSGTSETQHF.

CDR3 region: CASSPPGQGHNSPLHF. The DNA for the CDR3 is TGTGCCAGCAGCCCGCCCGGACAGGGCCATAATTCACCCCTCCACTTT. The V and J genes are TRBV14 and TRBJ1-6, with 8 bases aligning to TRBD1. V lost 4 bases and J lost 5; bases outside the gene matches: 7. Germline V gene sequence: CDR1 SGHDN, CDR2 FVKESK. This CDR3 contains 16 residues.